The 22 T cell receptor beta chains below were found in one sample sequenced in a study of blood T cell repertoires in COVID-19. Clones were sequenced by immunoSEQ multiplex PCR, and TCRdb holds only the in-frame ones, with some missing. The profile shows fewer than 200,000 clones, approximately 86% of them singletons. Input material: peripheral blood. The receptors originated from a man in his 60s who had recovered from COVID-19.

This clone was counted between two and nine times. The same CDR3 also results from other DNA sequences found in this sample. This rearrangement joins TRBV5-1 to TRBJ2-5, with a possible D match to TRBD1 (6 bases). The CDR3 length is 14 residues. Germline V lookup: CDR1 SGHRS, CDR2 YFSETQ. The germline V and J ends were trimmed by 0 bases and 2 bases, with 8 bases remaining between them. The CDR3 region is CASSLGGGQETQYF. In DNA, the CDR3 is TGCGCCAGCAGCTTGGGAGGGGGACAAGAGACCCAGTACTTC.

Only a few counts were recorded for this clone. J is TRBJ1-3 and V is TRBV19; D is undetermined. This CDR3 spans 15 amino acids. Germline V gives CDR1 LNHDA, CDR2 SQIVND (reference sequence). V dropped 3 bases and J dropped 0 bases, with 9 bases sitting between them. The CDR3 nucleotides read TGTGCCAGTAGTATGAGGGCTATCTCTGGAAACACCATATATTTT. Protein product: CASSMRAISGNTIYF.

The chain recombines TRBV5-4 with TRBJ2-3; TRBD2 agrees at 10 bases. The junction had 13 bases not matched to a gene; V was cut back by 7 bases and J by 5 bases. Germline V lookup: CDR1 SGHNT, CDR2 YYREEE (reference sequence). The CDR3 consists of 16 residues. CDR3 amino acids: CASSISGGAARDTQYF. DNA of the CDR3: TGTGCCAGCTCTATCAGCGGGGGGGCCGCTAGAGATACGCAGTATTTT.

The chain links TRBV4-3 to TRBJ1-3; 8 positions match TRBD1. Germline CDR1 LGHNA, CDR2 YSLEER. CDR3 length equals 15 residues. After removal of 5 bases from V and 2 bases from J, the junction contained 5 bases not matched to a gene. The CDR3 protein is CASSIHRGTGNTIYF. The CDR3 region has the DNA TGCGCCAGCAGCATACACAGGGGGACTGGAAACACCATATATTTT.

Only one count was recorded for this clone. The chain's CDR3 is CASSLDSYSYEQYF. The CDR3 bases are TGTGCCAGCAGCTTAGACTCGTACTCCTACGAGCAGTACTTC. This chain connects TRBV7-2 to TRBJ2-7; no definite D call. The V end lost 1 base, the J end lost 0 bases, and 7 bases lay between the germline ends. Germline lookup yields CDR1 SGHTA and CDR2 FQGNSA. The CDR3 length is 14 residues.

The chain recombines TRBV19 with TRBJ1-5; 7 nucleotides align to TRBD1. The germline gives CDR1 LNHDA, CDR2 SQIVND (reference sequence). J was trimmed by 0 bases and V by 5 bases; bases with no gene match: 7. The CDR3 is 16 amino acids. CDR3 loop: CASSRAGQVSNQPQHF. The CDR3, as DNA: TGTGCCAGTAGTCGCGCAGGACAGGTTAGCAATCAGCCCCAGCATTTT.

The CDR3 coding sequence is TGCGCCAGCAGCTTTAGGACAGGGCGGGCCGGGGAGCTGTTTTTT. This translates into CASSFRTGRAGELFF. The V call is TRBV5-1, the J call TRBJ2-2; 8 bases map to TRBD1. This CDR3 has 15 residues. The V and J ends lost 2 bases and 6 bases, in that order; junction bases with no gene match: 6. CDR1 SGHRS and CDR2 YFSETQ come from the germline V gene.

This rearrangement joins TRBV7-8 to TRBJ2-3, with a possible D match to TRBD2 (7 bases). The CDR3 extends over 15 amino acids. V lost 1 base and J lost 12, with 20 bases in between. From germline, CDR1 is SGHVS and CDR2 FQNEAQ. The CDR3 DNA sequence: TGTGCCAGCAGCTTAGAGGGTTTTGGGGGGGCCCTCCAGTATTTT. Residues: CASSLEGFGGALQYF.

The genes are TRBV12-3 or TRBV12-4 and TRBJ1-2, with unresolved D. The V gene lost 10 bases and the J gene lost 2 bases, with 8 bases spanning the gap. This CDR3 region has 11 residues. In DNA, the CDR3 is TGTGCCACCGGGAGGAACTATGGCTACACCTTC. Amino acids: CATGRNYGYTF.

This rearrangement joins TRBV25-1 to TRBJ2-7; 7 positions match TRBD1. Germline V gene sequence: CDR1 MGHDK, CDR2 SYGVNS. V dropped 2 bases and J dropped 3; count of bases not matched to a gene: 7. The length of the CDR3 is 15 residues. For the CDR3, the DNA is TGTGCCAGCAGTGAAGGAACAGGGGTCGGCTACGAGCAGTACTTC. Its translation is CASSEGTGVGYEQYF.

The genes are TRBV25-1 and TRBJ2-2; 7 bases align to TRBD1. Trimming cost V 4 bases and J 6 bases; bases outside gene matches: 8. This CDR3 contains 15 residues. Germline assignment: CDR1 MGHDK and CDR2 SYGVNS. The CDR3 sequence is CASSGGGQLAGELFF. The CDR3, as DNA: TGTGCCAGCAGTGGAGGGGGCCAGCTGGCCGGGGAGCTGTTTTTT. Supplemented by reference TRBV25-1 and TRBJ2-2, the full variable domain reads EADIYQTPRYLVIGTGKKITLECSQTMGHDKMYWYQQDPGMELHLIHYSYGVNSTEKGDLSSESTVSRIRTEHFPLTLESARPSHTSQYLCASSGGGQLAGELFFGEGSRLTVL.

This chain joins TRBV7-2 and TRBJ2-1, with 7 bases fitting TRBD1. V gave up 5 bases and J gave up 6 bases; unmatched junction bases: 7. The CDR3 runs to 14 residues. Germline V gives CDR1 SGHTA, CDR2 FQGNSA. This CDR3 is CASSPGQAPNEQFF. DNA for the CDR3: TGTGCCAGCAGCCCCGGACAGGCCCCCAATGAGCAGTTCTTC.

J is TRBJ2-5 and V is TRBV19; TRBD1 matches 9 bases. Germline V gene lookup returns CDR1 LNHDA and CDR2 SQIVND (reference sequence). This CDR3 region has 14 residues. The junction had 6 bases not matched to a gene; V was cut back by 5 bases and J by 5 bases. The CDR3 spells CASSPGQGMETQYF. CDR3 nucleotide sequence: TGTGCCAGTAGTCCGGGACAGGGTATGGAGACCCAGTACTTC.

The DNA for the CDR3 is TGTGCCAGTAGTATCCAGGGACAGGGGACTGGGGCCAACGTCCTGACTTTC. Translated, it gives CASSIQGQGTGANVLTF. This chain uses TRBV19 with TRBJ2-6; 10 bases fit TRBD1. The V and J ends lost 3 bases and 2 bases, in that order; junction bases with no gene match: 4. CDR1 is LNHDA and CDR2 is SQIVND in the germline V gene (reference sequence). This CDR3 has 17 residues.

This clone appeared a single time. CDR3 in DNA: TGTGCCACCAGTGATTTACTGGGGCCGGGGAACACCGGGGAGCTGTTTTTT. Its translation: CATSDLLGPGNTGELFF. This chain links TRBV24-1 with TRBJ2-2, with D maybe TRBD1 (5 bases). The CDR3 covers 17 residues. The V gene lost 1 base and the J gene lost 1 base, with 12 bases spanning the gap. Germline V lookup: CDR1 KGHDR, CDR2 SFDVKD.

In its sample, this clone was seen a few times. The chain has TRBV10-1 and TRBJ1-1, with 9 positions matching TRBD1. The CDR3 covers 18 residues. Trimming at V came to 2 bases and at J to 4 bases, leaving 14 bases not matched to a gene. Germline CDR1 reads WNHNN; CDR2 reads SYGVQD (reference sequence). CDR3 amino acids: CASSEPQRQGEWSTEAFF. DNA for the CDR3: TGCGCCAGCAGTGAGCCTCAGCGACAGGGGGAATGGAGCACTGAAGCTTTCTTT.

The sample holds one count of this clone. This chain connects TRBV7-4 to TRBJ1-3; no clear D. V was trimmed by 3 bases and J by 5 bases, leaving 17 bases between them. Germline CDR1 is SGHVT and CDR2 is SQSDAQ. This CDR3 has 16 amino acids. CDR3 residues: CASSFPSWRNRNTIYF. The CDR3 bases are TGTGCCAGCAGCTTCCCAAGTTGGCGGAACAGAAACACCATATATTTT.

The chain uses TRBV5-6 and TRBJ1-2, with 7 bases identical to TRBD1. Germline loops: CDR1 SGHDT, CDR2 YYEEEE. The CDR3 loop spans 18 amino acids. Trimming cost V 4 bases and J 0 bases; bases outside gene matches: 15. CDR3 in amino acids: CASSPPGQIVRPNYGYTF. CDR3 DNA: TGTGCCAGCAGCCCGCCGGGACAGATAGTGCGCCCTAACTATGGCTACACCTTC.

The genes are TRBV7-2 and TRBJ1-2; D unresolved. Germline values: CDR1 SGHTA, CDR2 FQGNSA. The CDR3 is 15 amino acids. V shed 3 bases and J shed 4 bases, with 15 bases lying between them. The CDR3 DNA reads TGTGCCAGCAGCTTGCTGGAGGGAGTTCCCTATGGCTACACCTTC. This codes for CASSLLEGVPYGYTF.

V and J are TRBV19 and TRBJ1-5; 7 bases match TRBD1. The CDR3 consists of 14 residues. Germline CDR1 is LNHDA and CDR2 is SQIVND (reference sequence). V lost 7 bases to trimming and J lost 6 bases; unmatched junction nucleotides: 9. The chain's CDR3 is CASKGKGGGQPQHF. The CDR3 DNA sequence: TGTGCCAGTAAGGGAAAAGGGGGCGGTCAGCCCCAGCATTTT.

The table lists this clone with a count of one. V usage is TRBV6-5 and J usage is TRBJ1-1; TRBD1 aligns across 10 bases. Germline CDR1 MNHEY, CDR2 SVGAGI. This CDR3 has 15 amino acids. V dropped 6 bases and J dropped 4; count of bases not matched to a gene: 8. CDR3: CASRSGQGHLTEAFF. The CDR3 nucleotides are TGTGCCAGCAGGTCGGGACAGGGGCATCTCACTGAAGCTTTCTTT.

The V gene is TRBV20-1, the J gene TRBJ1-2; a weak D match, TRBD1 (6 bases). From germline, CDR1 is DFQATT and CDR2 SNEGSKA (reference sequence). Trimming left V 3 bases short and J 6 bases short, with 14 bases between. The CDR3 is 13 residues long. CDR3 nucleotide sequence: TGCAGTGCTAGTGCCCCAGGGGAGCATGGCTACACCTTC. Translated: CSASAPGEHGYTF.